Described below is a single TCR beta chain sequence and its context. The antigen is undetermined. The total RNA that was extracted per sample amounted to at least 5.5 micrograms. The CDR3 totals 17 residues. The germline V gene encodes CDR1 SGHVS and CDR2 FNYEAQ. Trimming cost V 5 bases and J 0 bases, with 17 bases left between them. A second PCR, run for about 6 to 11 cycles, used a sample-barcoded 5' primer plus a J-beta primer mix. TCRdb called the 5' RACE reads again in MiXCR, with one record for every CDR3 protein. The table has around 1,800,000 distinct CDR3 sequences, about 39% seen once. The data derive from a study of blood T cells in healthy people across ages. Study-level findings and limits: A greater number of naive CD4+ cells and higher diversity distinguished long-lived donors from aged donors. Estimates based on one million T cells were treated as lower bounds. Reliance upon unsorted PBMCs precluded definitive naive versus antigen-experienced comparison.

V gene TRBV7-6 combines with J gene TRBJ1-5, with D possibly TRBD1 on 6 matching bases. What was sequenced was blood. This TCR was sampled from a human donor in good health. CDR3 residues: CASSVTGHLLSNQPQHF. The CDR3 nucleotides read TGTGCCAGCAGCGTTACGGGACATCTTCTTAGCAATCAGCCCCAGCATTTT.